This T cell receptor (beta chain) was sequenced during a study of graft-versus-host responses after intestinal transplantation. Study information: Anti-thymocyte globulin was used for induction in all recipients, who then took tacrolimus and steroids for approximately 3 years. Study-level points and caveats: Some GvH clones were seen earlier in gut or blood, suggesting intestinal origin. Circulating GvH clones peaking coincided with falling HvG clones soon after transplant.

The length of the CDR3 is 13 residues. Germline CDR1 MNHEY, CDR2 SMNVEV (reference sequence). The V and J ends lost 6 bases and 7 bases respectively, with 10 bases between them. Some clones are missing from TCRdb's copy, which holds only in-frame ones; the method was immunoSEQ multiplex PCR. The sample shows approximately 17,000 clones, roughly 80% of them seen only once. Graft tissue processing released intraepithelial and lamina propria lymphocytes. For this clone: Its antigen remains unidentified.

The chain couples TRBV27 to TRBJ1-6; unclear D gene. This TCR was recovered from a human patient who received an intestinal transplant, so some T cells may come from the graft donor. This specimen was ileum tissue, taken 584 days after intestinal transplantation. The CDR3 nucleotides read TGTGCCAGCAGGGGCCCACGAAATTCACCCCTCCACTTT. This encodes CASRGPRNSPLHF.